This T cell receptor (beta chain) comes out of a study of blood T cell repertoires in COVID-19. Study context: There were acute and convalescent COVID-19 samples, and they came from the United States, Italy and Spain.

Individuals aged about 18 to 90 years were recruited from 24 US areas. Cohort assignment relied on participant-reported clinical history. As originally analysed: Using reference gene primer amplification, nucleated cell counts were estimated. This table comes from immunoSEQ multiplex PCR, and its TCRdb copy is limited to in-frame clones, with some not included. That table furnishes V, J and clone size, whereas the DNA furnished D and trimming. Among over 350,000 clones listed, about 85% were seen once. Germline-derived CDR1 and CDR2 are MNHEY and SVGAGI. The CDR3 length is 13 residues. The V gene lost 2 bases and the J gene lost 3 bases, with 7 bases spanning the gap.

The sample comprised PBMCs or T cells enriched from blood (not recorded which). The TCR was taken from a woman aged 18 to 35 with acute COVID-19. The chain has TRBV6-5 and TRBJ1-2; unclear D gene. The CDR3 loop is CASSYVRDYGYTF. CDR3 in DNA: TGTGCCAGCAGTTACGTCCGAGACTATGGCTACACCTTC.